One and the same sample provided the 23 T cell receptor beta chains below, sequenced in a study of blood T cells in healthy people across ages. A sample-barcoded 5' primer and a J-beta primer mix were used in a second PCR of about 7 to 12 cycles. TCRdb re-called the 5' RACE reads with MiXCR, one entry per CDR3 protein. Here the sample spans some 1.5 million distinct CDR3 sequences, 40% to 45% being singletons. Source material: blood. The receptor source for this set is a woman aged 18-30 years in good health.

In its sample, this clonotype was seen a few times. The V and J genes are TRBV20-1 and TRBJ2-5; no clear D gene. Germline V lookup: CDR1 DFQATT, CDR2 SNEGSKA (reference sequence). This CDR3 spans 11 amino acids. The CDR3 coding sequence is TGCACCCCACAGTCCTTAGAGACCCAGTACTTC. Its translation: CTPQSLETQYF.

The chain links TRBV7-9 to TRBJ1-2; 10 positions match TRBD1. The CDR3 contains 16 residues. Trimming took 5 bases from V and 5 from J; bases not matched to a gene: 11. Germline CDR1 reads SEHNR; CDR2 reads FQNEAQ (reference sequence). The CDR3 region is CASSTTGTGETYGYTF. As DNA, the CDR3 is TGTGCCAGCAGCACAACCGGGACAGGGGAGACTTATGGCTACACCTTC. Full variable domain (missing parts from reference TRBV7-9 and TRBJ1-2): DTGVSQNPRHKITKRGQNVTFRCDPISEHNRLYWYRQTLGQGPEFLTYFQNEAQLEKSRLLSDRFSAERPKGSFSTLEIQRTEQGDSAMYLCASSTTGTGETYGYTFGSGTRLTVV.

The chain uses TRBV20-1 and TRBJ1-1; D perhaps matches TRBD1 (5 bases). In germline, CDR1 is DFQATT, CDR2 SNEGSKA (reference sequence). V lost 0 bases, J lost 1 base, and 12 bases lay in between. CDR3 length equals 15 residues. DNA of the CDR3: TGCAGTGCTAGAGATCCCAGGGCGAAGAACACTGAAGCTTTCTTT. Translated, it gives CSARDPRAKNTEAFF.

This clonotype has a handful of counts. The chain is built from TRBV7-6 and TRBJ2-7; possible D gene TRBD2, 5 bases. The CDR3 loop spans 14 amino acids. Germline assignment: CDR1 SGHVS and CDR2 FNYEAQ. V was pared by 5 bases and J by 10 bases, with 21 bases between. The chain's CDR3 is CASSPRTVSYTQYF. In DNA form, the CDR3 reads TGTGCCAGCAGCCCAAGGACTGTATCATACACCCAGTACTTC.

This clonotype was counted a few times. The chain employs TRBV29-1 and TRBJ2-3; D possibly corresponds to TRBD1 (5 bases). The CDR3 consists of 14 residues. Germline V gives CDR1 SQVTM, CDR2 ANQGSEA. V dropped 4 bases and J dropped 1 base, with 12 bases sitting between them. CDR3 loop: CSVGGPPGTDTQYF. CDR3 coding DNA: TGCAGCGTTGGGGGCCCCCCTGGCACAGATACGCAGTATTTT.

In its sample, this clonotype was seen many times. V is TRBV7-2 and J is TRBJ1-2; D gene ambiguous. The germline V and J ends were trimmed by 4 bases and 0 bases, with 6 bases remaining between them. The CDR3 contains 13 residues. Germline CDR1 is SGHTA and CDR2 is FQGNSA. The CDR3 DNA reads TGTGCCAGCAGCTACGACGCTAACTATGGCTACACCTTC. Encoded protein: CASSYDANYGYTF. The full variable domain, rest sourced from reference TRBV7-2 and TRBJ1-2, is GAGVSQSPSNKVTEKGKDVELRCDPISGHTALYWYRQSLGQGLEFLIYFQGNSAPDKSGLPSDRFSAERTGGSVSTLTIQRTQQEDSAVYLCASSYDANYGYTFGSGTRLTVV.

This clonotype has more than one count but fewer than ten. The CDR3 is CSVGRGGEPYEQYF. CDR3 nucleotide sequence: TGCAGCGTTGGCAGAGGGGGGGAACCCTACGAGCAGTACTTC. This chain joins TRBV29-1 and TRBJ2-7; D may be TRBD2 (7 bases). The germline V gene encodes CDR1 SQVTM and CDR2 ANQGSEA. CDR3 length: 14 residues. Trimming took 4 bases from V and 2 from J, leaving 15 bases between them.

This clonotype was observed a few times. This CDR3 reads CASSLTGTNTGELFF. As DNA, the CDR3 is TGTGCCAGCAGCTTAACCGGGACTAACACCGGGGAGCTGTTTTTT. V usage is TRBV14 and J usage is TRBJ2-2, with D perhaps TRBD2 (6 bases). Germline assignment: CDR1 SGHDN and CDR2 FVKESK. The CDR3 is made up of 15 amino acids. V lost 5 bases, J lost 2 bases, and 12 bases lay in between.

CDR3 sequence reads: CASHPGQGASEQYF. The CDR3 coding sequence is TGCGCCAGCCATCCGGGACAGGGGGCGAGTGAGCAGTACTTC. The V and J genes are TRBV5-1 and TRBJ2-5, with 12 bases matching TRBD1. V shed 7 bases and J 11 bases; nucleotides not matched to a gene: 12. The germline CDR1 and CDR2 sequences are SGHRS and YFSETQ. The CDR3 sequence is 14 residues long.

CDR3 region: CASRDIRGRTGELFF. The CDR3 coding sequence is TGTGCCAGCAGGGATATACGGGGGCGCACCGGGGAGCTGTTTTTT. This rearrangement joins TRBV6-6 to TRBJ2-2; either TRBD1 or TRBD2 may supply D (6 bases each). Germline V gene lookup returns CDR1 MNHNY and CDR2 SVGAGI (reference sequence). The ends were cut back, 6 bases at V and 4 bases at J, with 15 bases in the middle. The CDR3 loop spans 15 amino acids.

This chain uses TRBV4-3 with TRBJ2-3; 7 bases are shared with TRBD2. The J segment lost 4 bases and the V segment lost 2 bases, leaving 3 bases of the junction unmatched. The germline V gene encodes CDR1 LGHNA and CDR2 YSLEER. The CDR3 extends over 14 amino acids. The CDR3 loop reads CASSQNRGADTQYF. CDR3 DNA: TGCGCCAGCAGCCAAAACCGGGGGGCAGATACGCAGTATTTT.

About this clonotype itself: Just one base apart from a much larger clone, this may be a read error. V gene TRBV9 combines with J gene TRBJ2-1; the D gene is possibly TRBD1 (5 bases). The CDR3 spans 11 residues. Germline assignment: CDR1 SGDLS and CDR2 YYNGEE. This CDR3 is CVSSPDSEQFF. DNA of the CDR3: TGTGTCAGCAGCCCCGACAGTGAGCAGTTCTTC.

The gene calls are TRBV5-1 and TRBJ1-4; D is uncertain. V dropped 0 bases and J dropped 4 bases, with 10 bases sitting between them. The germline V gene encodes CDR1 SGHRS and CDR2 YFSETQ. The CDR3 sequence is 15 residues long. For the CDR3, the DNA is TGCGCCAGCAGCTTGGCGGCCAGCGGTAATGAAAAACTGTTTTTT. Its protein product is CASSLAASGNEKLFF.

The chain uses TRBV6-6 and TRBJ2-3; D is unclear. CDR3 length: 16 amino acids. Germline V gives CDR1 MNHNY, CDR2 SVGAGI (reference sequence). Trimming stripped 0 bases from V and 2 bases from J, with 12 bases between. CDR3 in DNA: TGTGCCAGCAGTTACTCGTGGGTGTCGTACACAGATACGCAGTATTTT. Translating gives CASSYSWVSYTDTQYF.

This clonotype appeared many times. This chain links TRBV7-9 with TRBJ2-1; 7 bases match TRBD1. This CDR3 is built from 14 residues. The germline gives CDR1 SEHNR, CDR2 FQNEAQ (reference sequence). V was clipped by 4 bases and J by 3 bases; unmatched bases: 3. The CDR3: CASSYGTDYNEQFF. Here the CDR3 DNA reads TGTGCCAGCAGCTACGGGACAGACTACAATGAGCAGTTCTTC.

V and J are TRBV7-2 and TRBJ1-3; no definite D call. CDR1 and CDR2 from the germline V gene are SGHTA and FQGNSA. The CDR3 totals 15 residues. V lost 4 bases and J lost 3, with 13 bases in between. CDR3 DNA sequence: TGTGCCAGCAGCTCTCCCTCTCGAGGTGGAAACACCATATATTTT. Translation gives CASSSPSRGGNTIYF.

This clonotype occurred many times. V gene TRBV29-1 combines with J gene TRBJ2-3, with 8 bases lining up with TRBD2. Germline V gives CDR1 SQVTM, CDR2 ANQGSEA. The CDR3 length is 13 residues. J was trimmed by 3 bases and V by 3 bases; bases with no gene match: 2. DNA for the CDR3: TGCAGCGTTGACGCGGGAGGAACAGATACGCAGTATTTT. Translating it yields CSVDAGGTDTQYF.

To note about this clonotype: One end of the junction is discordant with germline, which a read error may explain. This chain links TRBV3-1 with TRBJ1-5, with D unclear. Germline lookup yields CDR1 LGHDT and CDR2 YNNKEL (reference sequence). The CDR3 covers 17 residues. CDR3 in DNA: TGCGCCAGCAGCCAAGCTTATGGCCCTGGTTTGGATCAGCCCCAGCATTTT. This sequence encodes CASSQAYGPGLDQPQHF.

This sequence joins TRBV6-2 or TRBV6-3 and TRBJ2-1; 7 bases are a match to TRBD2. V shed 6 bases and J 6 bases; nucleotides not matched to a gene: 8. This CDR3 spans 14 amino acids. Germline CDR1 is MNHEY and CDR2 is SVGEGT. The CDR3 sequence is CASSLAAGINEQFF. The CDR3 DNA follows: TGTGCCAGCAGCCTAGCGGCAGGAATCAATGAGCAGTTCTTC.

The sample holds a few counts of this clonotype. The J gene is TRBJ1-1, the V gene TRBV20-1; the match to TRBD1 covers 8 bases. The CDR3 is made up of 15 amino acids. J lost 3 bases, V lost 6 bases, and 12 bases had no gene match. CDR1 is DFQATT, CDR2 SNEGSKA, per germline (reference sequence). CDR3 region: CSAQGARADHTEAFF. DNA for the CDR3: TGCAGTGCCCAGGGGGCCAGGGCCGATCACACTGAAGCTTTCTTT.

The V call is TRBV18, the J call TRBJ2-1, with 11 bases aligning to TRBD1. After removal of 3 bases from V and 0 bases from J, the junction contained 13 bases not matched to a gene. Germline V gene sequence: CDR1 KGHSH, CDR2 LQKENI. This CDR3 contains 20 residues. This CDR3 is CASSPNAGQGVSSSYNEQFF. CDR3 in DNA: TGTGCCAGCTCACCCAACGCGGGACAGGGGGTCAGTAGCTCCTACAATGAGCAGTTCTTC.

About this clonotype: A much larger clone differs by one base, so this may be a read error. The chain is built from TRBV12-3 or TRBV12-4 and TRBJ1-2; 7 bases align to TRBD1. The CDR3 consists of 14 residues. The V segment lost 5 bases and the J segment 8 bases; nucleotides outside the gene matches: 11. The CDR3 region is CASSHRDRAGGYTF. The CDR3 coding sequence is TGTGCCAGCAGTCACAGAGACAGGGCTGGAGGCTACACCTTC.

The J gene is TRBJ1-1, the V gene TRBV29-1, with D tentatively TRBD1 (5 bases). Germline lookup yields CDR1 SQVTM and CDR2 ANQGSEA. Trimming shortened V by 8 bases and J by 13 bases, and 11 bases separated the two germline ends. The length of the CDR3 is 8 residues. The CDR3 protein is CSSRDGFF. The CDR3 bases are TGCAGCTCAAGGGACGGTTTCTTT.